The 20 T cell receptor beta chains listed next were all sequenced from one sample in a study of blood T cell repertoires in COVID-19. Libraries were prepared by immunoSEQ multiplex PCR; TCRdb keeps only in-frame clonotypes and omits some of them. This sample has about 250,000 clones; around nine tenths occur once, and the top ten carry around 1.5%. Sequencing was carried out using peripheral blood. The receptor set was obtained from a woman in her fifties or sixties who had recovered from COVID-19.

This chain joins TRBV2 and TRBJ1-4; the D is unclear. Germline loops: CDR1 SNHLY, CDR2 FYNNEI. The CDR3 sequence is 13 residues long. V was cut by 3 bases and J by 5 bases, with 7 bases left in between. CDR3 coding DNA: TGTGCCAGCAGTGACAGACAAAATGAAAAACTGTTTTTT. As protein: CASSDRQNEKLFF.

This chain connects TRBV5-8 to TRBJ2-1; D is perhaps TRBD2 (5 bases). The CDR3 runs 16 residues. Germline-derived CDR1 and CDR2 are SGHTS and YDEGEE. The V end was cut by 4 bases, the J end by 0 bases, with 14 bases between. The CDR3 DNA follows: TGTGCCAGCAGCGGGAGATGGGAGAGCTCCTACAATGAGCAGTTCTTC. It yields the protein CASSGRWESSYNEQFF.

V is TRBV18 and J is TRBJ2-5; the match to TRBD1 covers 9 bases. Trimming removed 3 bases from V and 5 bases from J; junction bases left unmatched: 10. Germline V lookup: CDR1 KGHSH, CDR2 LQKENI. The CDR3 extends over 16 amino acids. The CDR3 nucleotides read TGTGCCAGCTCACCCCCCGGGACAGGGAGCGCGGAGACCCAGTACTTC. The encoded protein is CASSPPGTGSAETQYF.

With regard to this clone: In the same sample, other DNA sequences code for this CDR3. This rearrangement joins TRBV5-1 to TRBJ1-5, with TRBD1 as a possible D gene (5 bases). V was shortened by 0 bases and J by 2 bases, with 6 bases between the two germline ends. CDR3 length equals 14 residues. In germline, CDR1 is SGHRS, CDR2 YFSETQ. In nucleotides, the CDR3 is TGCGCCAGCAGCTTGGAAGGGGGCAATCAGCCCCAGCATTTT. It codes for CASSLEGGNQPQHF. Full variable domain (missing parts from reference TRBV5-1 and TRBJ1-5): KAGVTQTPRYLIKTRGQQVTLSCSPISGHRSVSWYQQTPGQGLQFLFEYFSETQRNKGNFPGRFSGRQFSNSRSEMNVSTLELGDSALYLCASSLEGGNQPQHFGDGTRLSIL.

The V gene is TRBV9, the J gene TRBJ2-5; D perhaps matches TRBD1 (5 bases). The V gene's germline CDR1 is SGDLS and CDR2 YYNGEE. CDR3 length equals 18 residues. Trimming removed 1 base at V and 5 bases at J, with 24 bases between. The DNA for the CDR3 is TGTGCCAGCAGCGTAACCCCTTTGAAGGGCAGGGTGGAGGAGACCCAGTACTTC. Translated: CASSVTPLKGRVEETQYF.

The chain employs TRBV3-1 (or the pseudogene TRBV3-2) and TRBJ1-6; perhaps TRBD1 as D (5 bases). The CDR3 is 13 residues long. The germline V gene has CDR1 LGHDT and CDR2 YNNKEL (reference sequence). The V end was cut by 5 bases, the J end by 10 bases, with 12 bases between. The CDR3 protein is CASSGQLESPLHF. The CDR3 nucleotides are TGTGCCAGCAGCGGACAATTGGAGTCACCCCTCCACTTT.

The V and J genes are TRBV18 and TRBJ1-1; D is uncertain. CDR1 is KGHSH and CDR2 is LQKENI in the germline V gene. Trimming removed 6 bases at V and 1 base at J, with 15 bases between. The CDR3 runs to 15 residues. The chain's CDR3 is CASSHPEEKNTEAFF. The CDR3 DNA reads TGTGCCAGCTCCCACCCCGAGGAGAAGAACACTGAAGCTTTCTTT.

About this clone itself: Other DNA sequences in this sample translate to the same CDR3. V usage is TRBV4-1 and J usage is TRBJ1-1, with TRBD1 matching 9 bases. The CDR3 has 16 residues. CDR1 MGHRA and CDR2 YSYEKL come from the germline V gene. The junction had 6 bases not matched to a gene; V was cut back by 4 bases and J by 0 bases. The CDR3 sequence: CASSPTRTGVNTEAFF. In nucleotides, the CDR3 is TGCGCCAGCAGCCCAACTCGGACAGGGGTGAACACTGAAGCTTTCTTT.

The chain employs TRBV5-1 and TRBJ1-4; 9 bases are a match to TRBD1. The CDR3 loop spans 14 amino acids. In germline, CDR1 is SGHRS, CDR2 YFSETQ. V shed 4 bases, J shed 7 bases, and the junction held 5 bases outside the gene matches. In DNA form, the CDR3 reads TGCGCCAGCAGCCCACAGGGGGCAGGTGAAAAACTGTTTTTT. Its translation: CASSPQGAGEKLFF.

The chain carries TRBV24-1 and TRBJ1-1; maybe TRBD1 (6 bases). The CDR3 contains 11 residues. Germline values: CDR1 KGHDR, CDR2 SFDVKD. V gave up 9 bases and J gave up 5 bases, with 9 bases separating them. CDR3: CATRQGTEAFF. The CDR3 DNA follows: TGTGCCACCCGCCAGGGGACTGAAGCTTTCTTT.

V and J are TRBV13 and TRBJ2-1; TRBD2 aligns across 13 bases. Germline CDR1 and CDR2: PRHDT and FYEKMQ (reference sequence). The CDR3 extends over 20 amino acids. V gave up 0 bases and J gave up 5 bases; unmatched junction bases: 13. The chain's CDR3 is CASSLGATSGGAYDHNEQFF. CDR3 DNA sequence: TGTGCCAGCAGCTTAGGTGCCACTAGCGGGGGGGCCTATGACCACAATGAGCAGTTCTTC.

The CDR3 DNA reads as TGCGCCAGCAGCTTCGCAGCAGATACGCAGTATTTT. Protein product: CASSFAADTQYF. The chain is built from TRBV5-1 and TRBJ2-3; no clear D gene. Deletions cut 2 bases from V and 4 bases from J, with 5 bases between. Per the germline V gene, CDR1 is SGHRS and CDR2 is YFSETQ. The CDR3 is 12 residues long.

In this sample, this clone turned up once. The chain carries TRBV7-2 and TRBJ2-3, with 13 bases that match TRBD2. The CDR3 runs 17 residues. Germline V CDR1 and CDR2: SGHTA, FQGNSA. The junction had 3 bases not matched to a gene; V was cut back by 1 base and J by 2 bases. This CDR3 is CASSLGTSGGLTDTQYF. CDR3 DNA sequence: TGTGCCAGCAGCTTAGGGACTAGCGGGGGCCTCACAGATACGCAGTATTTT.

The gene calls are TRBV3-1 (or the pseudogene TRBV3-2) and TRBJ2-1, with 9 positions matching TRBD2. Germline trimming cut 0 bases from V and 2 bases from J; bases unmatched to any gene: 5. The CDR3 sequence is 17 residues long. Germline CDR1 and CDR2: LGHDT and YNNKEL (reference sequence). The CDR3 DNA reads TGTGCCAGCAGCCAAGAACGGCGGGGGGGCCCCTACAATGAGCAGTTCTTC. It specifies CASSQERRGGPYNEQFF.

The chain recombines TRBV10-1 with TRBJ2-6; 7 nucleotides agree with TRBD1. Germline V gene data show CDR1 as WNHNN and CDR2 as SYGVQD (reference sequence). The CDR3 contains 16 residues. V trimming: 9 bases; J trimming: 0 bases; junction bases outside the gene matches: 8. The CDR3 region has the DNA TGCGCCAGGGACGGGACAGCCACCTCTGGGGCCAACGTCCTGACTTTC. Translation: CARDGTATSGANVLTF.

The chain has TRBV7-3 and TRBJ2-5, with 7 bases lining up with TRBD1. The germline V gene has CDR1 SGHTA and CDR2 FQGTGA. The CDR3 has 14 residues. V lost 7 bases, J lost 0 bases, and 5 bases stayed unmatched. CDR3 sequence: CASKPDRYQETQYF. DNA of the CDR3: TGTGCCAGCAAGCCGGACAGGTACCAAGAGACCCAGTACTTC.

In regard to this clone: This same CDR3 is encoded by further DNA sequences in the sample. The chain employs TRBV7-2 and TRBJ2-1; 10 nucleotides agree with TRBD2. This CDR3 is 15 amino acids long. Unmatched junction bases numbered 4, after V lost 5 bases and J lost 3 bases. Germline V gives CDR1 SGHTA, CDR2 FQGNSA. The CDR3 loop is CASSLSGGFYNEQFF. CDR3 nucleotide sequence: TGTGCCAGCAGCCTTAGCGGGGGGTTCTACAATGAGCAGTTCTTC.

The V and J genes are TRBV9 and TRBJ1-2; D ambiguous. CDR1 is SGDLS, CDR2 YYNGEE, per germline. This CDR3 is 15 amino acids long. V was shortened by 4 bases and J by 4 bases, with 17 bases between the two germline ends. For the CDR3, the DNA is TGTGCCAGCAGCTCCCACAAGGGAGATATCTATGGCTACACCTTC. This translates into CASSSHKGDIYGYTF.

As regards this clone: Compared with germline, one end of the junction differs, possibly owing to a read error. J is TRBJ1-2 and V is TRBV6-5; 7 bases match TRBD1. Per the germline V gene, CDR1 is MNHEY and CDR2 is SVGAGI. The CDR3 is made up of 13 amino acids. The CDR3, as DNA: TGTGCCAGCAGCCCCACCAAGGGACAGCGAGTTTACTTC. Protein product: CASSPTKGQRVYF.

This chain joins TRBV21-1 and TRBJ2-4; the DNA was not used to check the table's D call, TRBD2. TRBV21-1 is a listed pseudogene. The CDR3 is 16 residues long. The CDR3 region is CASSRGTLLAKNIQYF. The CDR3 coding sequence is TGTGCCAGCAGCAGAGGAACACTTTTAGCCAAAAACATTCAGTACTTC.